The entry below describes one T cell receptor beta chain. The sample holds a few counts of this clonotype. No antigen is known for it. No much larger clone is present one base from it, and per-base qualities are unavailable. This sample was included in a study of T-cell memory formation after mild COVID-19 (dated by TCRdb to 2020 to 2022). In the study overall: TCR sequence clusters from the two donors were found to be largely donor specific. In a couple of donors, T-cell clones that expanded and contracted after mild COVID-19 were tracked by sequencing TCRalpha and TCRbeta repertoires over time. Two young, previously healthy adult volunteers made up the cohort, one male and one female. Results and caveats for the whole study, not just this receptor: Contracting CD4+ clones were found mainly in CM and EM memory subsets, while CD8+ clones were enriched in EMRA. Only a couple of mild cases were covered in the study, and larger cohorts including severe cases with pre-infection samples were considered necessary. The detection of some responding clones in pre-infection memory suggests that pre-existing cross-reactive memory T cells joined the SARS-CoV-2 response. SARS-CoV-2 specificity of the second-wave clones peaking on day 37 was not confirmed. From day 15 to 85, contracting clones showed balanced CD4/CD8 phenotypes, whereas a second wave of clones that expanded from day 15 to 37 leaned towards CD4+.

Ficoll-Paque density gradient centrifugation was used to isolate PBMCs. TCRdb names Illumina NovaSeq 6000 as the instrument used. Using 5'RACE with constant-segment primers, TCRalpha and TCRbeta cDNA libraries were constructed, with sample barcodes and unique molecular identifiers added in the process. Trizol reagent was used to extract RNA from every sample. The libraries were amplified in two PCR steps, and the second step added a second sample barcode and Illumina TruSeq adapters. Libraries were sequenced on an Illumina NovaSeq with 2 x 150 bp paired-end reads. Under the source paper's analysis protocol: Demultiplexing of reads and collapsing into UMI-guided consensus sequences were performed with migec v1.2.7. Using mixcr v2.1.11, UMI consensuses were aligned to TRA and TRB V and J templates and then assembled into clonotypes. Expanded or contracted clonotypes were those called significant by both edgeR and NoisET, with noise models trained on biological replicates. For edgeR calls, the cutoffs were a false discovery rate-adjusted p below 0.01 and a log2 fold-change threshold of 1. As an exploratory analysis of dynamics, max-normalized trajectories of the 1000 most abundant clonotypes were examined by PCA with hierarchical clustering. Separately sequenced CD4+ and CD8+ repertoires were used to assign a CD4 or CD8 phenotype to each responding clone. In TCRdb, the public reads were trimmed at Q25 with fastp and aligned with MiXCR, with productive beta chains retained. Records with the same CDR3 protein are collapsed into one entry carrying the most frequent genes and DNA. Clone size and V and J calls follow TCRdb, not the original study. The table for this sample lists a few hundred thousand distinct CDR3 sequences; 15% to 20% of them were counted only once. The ten largest clones capture around 20% of the sample.

At the junction V is shortened by 4 bases and J by 1 base; bases outside the gene matches: 5. CDR1 and CDR2, per the germline V gene, are SGHRS and YFSETQ. From the cysteine up to the phenylalanine, the CDR3 has a length of 15 residues. Only the CDR3 region is kept as DNA, spanning 45 bases read in frame from base 1. The material sequenced was PBMCs or a T cell subset sorted from them (not recorded which). The sequence links TRBV5-1 to TRBJ1-5, with 7 junctional bases fitting TRBD1. The receptor comes from a young man who had mild COVID-19 (a few samples of this study predate the infection). The sample titles of this study are shuffled in the database, so cell type and time point are left out; the donor was told from shared clones. The CDR3 protein is CASSVWDSSNQPQHF. The sequenced DNA is TGCGCCAGCAGCGTCTGGGACAGCAGCAATCAGCCCCAGCATTTT.